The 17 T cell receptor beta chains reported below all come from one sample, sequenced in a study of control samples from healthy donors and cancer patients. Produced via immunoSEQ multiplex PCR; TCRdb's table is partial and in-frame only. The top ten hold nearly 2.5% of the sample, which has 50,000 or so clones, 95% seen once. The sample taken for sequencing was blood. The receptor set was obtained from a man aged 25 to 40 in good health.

The CDR3 region is CASSPNPGLTYNEQFF. DNA of the CDR3: TGTGCCAGCAGCCCCAACCCAGGGCTTACCTACAATGAGCAGTTCTTC. The chain couples TRBV7-3 to TRBJ2-1; D perhaps matches TRBD1 (5 bases). CDR3 length: 16 amino acids. The V end was cut by 5 bases, the J end by 2 bases, with 16 bases between. From germline, CDR1 is SGHTA and CDR2 FQGTGA. The full variable domain, completed using reference TRBV7-3 and TRBJ2-1, is GAGVSQTPSNKVTEKGKYVELRCDPISGHTALYWYRQSLGQGPEFLIYFQGTGAADDSGLPNDRFFAVRPEGSVSTLKIQRTERGDSAVYLCASSPNPGLTYNEQFFGPGTRLTVL.

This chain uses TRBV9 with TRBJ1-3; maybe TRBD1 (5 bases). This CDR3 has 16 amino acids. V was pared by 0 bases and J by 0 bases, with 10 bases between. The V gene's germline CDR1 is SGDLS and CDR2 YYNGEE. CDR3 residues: CASSVGDRSSGNTIYF. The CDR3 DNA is TGTGCCAGCAGCGTAGGAGACAGAAGCTCTGGAAACACCATATATTTT.

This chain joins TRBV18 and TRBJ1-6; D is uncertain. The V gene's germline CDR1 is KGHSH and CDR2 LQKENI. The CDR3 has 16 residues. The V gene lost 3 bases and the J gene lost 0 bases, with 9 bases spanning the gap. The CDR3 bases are TGTGCCAGCTCACCGAAAACCAGCTCCTATAATTCACCCCTCCACTTT. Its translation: CASSPKTSSYNSPLHF.

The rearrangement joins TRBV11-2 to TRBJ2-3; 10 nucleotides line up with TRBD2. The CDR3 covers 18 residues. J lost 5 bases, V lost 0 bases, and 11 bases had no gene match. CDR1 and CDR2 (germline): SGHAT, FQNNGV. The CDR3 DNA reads TGTGCCAGCAGCTTAGATTTAACAGCGGGAGGGCCTGGAGATACGCAGTATTTT. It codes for CASSLDLTAGGPGDTQYF. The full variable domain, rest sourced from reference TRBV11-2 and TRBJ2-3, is EAGVAQSPRYKIIEKRQSVAFWCNPISGHATLYWYQQILGQGPKLLIQFQNNGVVDDSQLPKDRFSAERLKGVDSTLKIQPAKLEDSAVYLCASSLDLTAGGPGDTQYFGPGTRLTVL.

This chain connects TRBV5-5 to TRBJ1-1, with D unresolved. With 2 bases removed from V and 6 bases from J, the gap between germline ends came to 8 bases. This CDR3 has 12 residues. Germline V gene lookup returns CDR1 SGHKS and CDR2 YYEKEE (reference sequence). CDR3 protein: CASSFTPPEAFF. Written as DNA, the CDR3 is TGTGCCAGCAGCTTTACCCCCCCTGAAGCTTTCTTT.

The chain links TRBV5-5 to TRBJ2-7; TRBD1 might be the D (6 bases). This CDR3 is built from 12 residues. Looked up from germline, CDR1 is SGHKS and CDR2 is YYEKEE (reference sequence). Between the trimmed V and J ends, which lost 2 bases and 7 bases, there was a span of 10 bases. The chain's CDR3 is CASSFGGGEQYF. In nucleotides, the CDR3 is TGTGCCAGCAGCTTTGGGGGCGGGGAGCAGTACTTC.

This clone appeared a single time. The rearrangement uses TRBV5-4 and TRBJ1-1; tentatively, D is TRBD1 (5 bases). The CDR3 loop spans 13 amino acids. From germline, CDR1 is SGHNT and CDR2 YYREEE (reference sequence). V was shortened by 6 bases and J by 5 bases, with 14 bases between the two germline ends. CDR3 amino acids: CASTPGGGTEAFF. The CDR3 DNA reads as TGTGCCAGCACCCCGGGTGGGGGTACTGAAGCTTTCTTT.

This chain's CDR3 is CAISDGVLYGYTF. The DNA of the CDR3 is TGTGCCATATCGGATGGGGTCCTCTATGGCTACACCTTC. The genes are TRBV10-3 and TRBJ1-2, with D unclear. The V end was cut by 9 bases, the J end by 4 bases, with 15 bases between. Germline values: CDR1 ENHRY, CDR2 SYGVKD. The length of the CDR3 is 13 residues.

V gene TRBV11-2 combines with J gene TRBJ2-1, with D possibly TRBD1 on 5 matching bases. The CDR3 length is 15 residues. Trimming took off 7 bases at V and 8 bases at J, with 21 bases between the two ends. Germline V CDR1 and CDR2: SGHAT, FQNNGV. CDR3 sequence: CASTYTQENFYEQFF. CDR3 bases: TGTGCCAGCACTTACACACAGGAGAATTTCTATGAGCAGTTCTTC. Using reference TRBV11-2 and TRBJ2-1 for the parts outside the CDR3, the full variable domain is EAGVAQSPRYKIIEKRQSVAFWCNPISGHATLYWYQQILGQGPKLLIQFQNNGVVDDSQLPKDRFSAERLKGVDSTLKIQPAKLEDSAVYLCASTYTQENFYEQFFGPGTRLTVL.

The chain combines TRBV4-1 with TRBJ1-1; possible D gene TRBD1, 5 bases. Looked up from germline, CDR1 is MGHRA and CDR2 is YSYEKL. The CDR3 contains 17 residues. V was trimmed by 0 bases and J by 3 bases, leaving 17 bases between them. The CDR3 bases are TGCGCCAGCAGCCAAGATTGGGGCAGGGAGGTGGACACTGAAGCTTTCTTT. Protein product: CASSQDWGREVDTEAFF.

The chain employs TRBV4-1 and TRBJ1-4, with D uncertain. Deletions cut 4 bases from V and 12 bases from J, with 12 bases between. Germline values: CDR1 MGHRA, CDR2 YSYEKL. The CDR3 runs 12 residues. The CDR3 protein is CASSPVGRELFF. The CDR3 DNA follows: TGCGCCAGCAGCCCGGTCGGGAGGGAACTGTTTTTT.

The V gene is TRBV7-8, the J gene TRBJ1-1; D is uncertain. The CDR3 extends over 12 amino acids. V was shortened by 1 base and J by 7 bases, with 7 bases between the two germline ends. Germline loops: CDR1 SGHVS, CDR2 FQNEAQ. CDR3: CASSLGGSEAFF. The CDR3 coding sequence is TGTGCCAGCAGCTTAGGGGGTAGTGAAGCTTTCTTT.

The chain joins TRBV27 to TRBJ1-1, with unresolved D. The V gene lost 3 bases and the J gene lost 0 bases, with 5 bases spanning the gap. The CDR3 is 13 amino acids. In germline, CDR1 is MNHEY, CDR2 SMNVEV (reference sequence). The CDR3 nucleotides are TGTGCCAGCAGTTTGAACTTGAACACTGAAGCTTTCTTT. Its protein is CASSLNLNTEAFF.

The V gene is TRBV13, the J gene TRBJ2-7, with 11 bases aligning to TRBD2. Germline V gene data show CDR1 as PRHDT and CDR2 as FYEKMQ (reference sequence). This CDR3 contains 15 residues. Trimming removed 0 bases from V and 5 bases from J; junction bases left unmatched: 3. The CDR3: CASSLGLAGVDEQYF. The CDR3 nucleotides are TGTGCCAGCAGCTTAGGACTAGCGGGAGTTGACGAGCAGTACTTC.

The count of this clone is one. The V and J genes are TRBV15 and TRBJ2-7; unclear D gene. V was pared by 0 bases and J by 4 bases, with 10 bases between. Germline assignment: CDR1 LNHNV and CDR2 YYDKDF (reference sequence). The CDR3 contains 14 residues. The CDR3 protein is CATSRDHGTYEQYF. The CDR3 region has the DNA TGTGCCACCAGCAGAGATCACGGAACTTACGAGCAGTACTTC.

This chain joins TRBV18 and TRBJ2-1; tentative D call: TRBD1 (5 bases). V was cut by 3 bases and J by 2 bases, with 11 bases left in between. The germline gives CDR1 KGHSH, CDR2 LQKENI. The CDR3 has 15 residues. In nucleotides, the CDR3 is TGTGCCAGCTCACCGGATCAGGGCACCTACAATGAGCAGTTCTTC. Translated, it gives CASSPDQGTYNEQFF.

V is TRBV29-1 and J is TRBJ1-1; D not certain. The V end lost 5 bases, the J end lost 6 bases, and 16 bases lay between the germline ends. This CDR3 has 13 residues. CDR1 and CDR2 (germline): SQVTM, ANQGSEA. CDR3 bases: TGCAGCGTTATCACCGTCCTGCGCGCTGAAGCTTTCTTT. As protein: CSVITVLRAEAFF.